What follows are 18 T cell receptor beta chains derived from one specimen sequenced in a study of shared clonotypes between healthy human individuals. Sequencing was performed with immunoSEQ multiplex PCR; in TCRdb, only in-frame clones are kept and a portion is missing. Counted here are about 2 million clones, around 95% occurring once; the ten biggest clones make up more than 0.1%. The sequencing sample was made of naive CD4+ T cells sorted from blood. Subset denoted: CD45RA+ positively selected. Source of these receptors: a young man in good health.

The rearrangement joins TRBV28 to TRBJ1-2; 12 nucleotides match TRBD1. The length of the CDR3 is 15 residues. CDR1 is MDHEN, CDR2 SYDVKM, per germline. V trimming: 2 bases; J trimming: 4 bases; junction bases outside the gene matches: 2. The CDR3 DNA sequence: TGTGCCAGCAGTTTACGGGGACAGGGGGCCTATGGCTACACCTTC. Its protein product is CASSLRGQGAYGYTF.

This chain links TRBV7-2 with TRBJ1-3; D possibly corresponds to TRBD1 (5 bases). This CDR3 is built from 16 residues. V lost 6 bases, J lost 2 bases, and 17 bases lay in between. Germline-derived CDR1 and CDR2 are SGHTA and FQGNSA. CDR3 sequence: CASSSGGRTAGNTIYF. In DNA, the CDR3 is TGTGCCAGCAGTTCGGGGGGTCGAACAGCTGGAAACACCATATATTTT.

The chain employs TRBV7-2 and TRBJ1-2; tentative D call: TRBD1 (6 bases). Germline V CDR1 and CDR2: SGHTA, FQGNSA. The CDR3 consists of 13 residues. Trimming took off 1 base at V and 10 bases at J, with 13 bases between the two ends. CDR3 DNA sequence: TGTGCCAGCAGCTTAGTTGGGGACACCTTCTACACCTTC. This translates into CASSLVGDTFYTF.

The rearrangement links TRBV7-2 to TRBJ2-3; TRBD2 matches at 10 bases. Trimming took 7 bases from V and 3 from J; bases not matched to a gene: 7. This CDR3 contains 15 residues. CDR1 and CDR2 from the germline V gene are SGHTA and FQGNSA. DNA for the CDR3: TGTGCCAGCACCCTTAGCGGGAGGTCTACAGATACGCAGTATTTT. It encodes CASTLSGRSTDTQYF.

The chain recombines TRBV6-1 with TRBJ1-3, with 7 bases fitting TRBD1. CDR1 is MNHNS, CDR2 SASEGT, per germline. V trimming: 0 bases; J trimming: 5 bases; junction bases outside the gene matches: 1. CDR3 length equals 14 residues. CDR3 residues: CASSEAGGRNTIYF. The CDR3 DNA sequence: TGTGCCAGCAGTGAAGCAGGGGGCCGAAACACCATATATTTT.

This clone was seen a single time. The rearrangement uses TRBV4-1 and TRBJ2-7, with D tentatively TRBD1 (6 bases). The CDR3 runs 15 residues. The V gene lost 0 bases and the J gene lost 5 bases, with 14 bases spanning the gap. Germline V gene lookup returns CDR1 MGHRA and CDR2 YSYEKL. CDR3 sequence reads: CASSQEPRTADEQYF. The CDR3 nucleotides read TGCGCCAGCAGCCAAGAACCCCGGACAGCCGACGAGCAGTACTTC.

The genes are TRBV2 and TRBJ1-1; D is uncertain. The germline CDR1 and CDR2 sequences are SNHLY and FYNNEI. Trimming shortened V by 0 bases and J by 0 bases, and 5 bases separated the two germline ends. CDR3 length equals 14 residues. For the CDR3, the DNA is TGTGCCAGCAGTGAAGCGCGTGTGAACACTGAAGCTTTCTTT. Translated, it gives CASSEARVNTEAFF.

The chain employs TRBV5-4 and TRBJ1-3; D is ambiguous. Trimming cost V 0 bases and J 4 bases, with 8 bases left between them. In germline, CDR1 is SGHNT, CDR2 YYREEE (reference sequence). This CDR3 spans 14 amino acids. The CDR3 reads CASSLVPGGNTIYF. In nucleotides, the CDR3 is TGTGCCAGCAGCTTGGTTCCAGGCGGAAACACCATATATTTT.

The chain joins TRBV4-1 to TRBJ2-3, with 10 bases that match TRBD2. J was trimmed by 8 bases and V by 6 bases; bases with no gene match: 17. The CDR3 runs 17 residues. From germline, CDR1 is MGHRA and CDR2 YSYEKL. The CDR3 sequence is CASSQSVLAGPQGTQYF. The CDR3 DNA reads as TGCGCCAGCAGTCAATCGGTACTAGCGGGACCCCAAGGTACGCAGTATTTT.

CDR3 in amino acids: CASSLSGTQPYNEQFF. CDR3 nucleotides: TGTGCCAGCTCACTCTCCGGGACACAACCCTACAATGAGCAGTTCTTC. This chain joins TRBV18 and TRBJ2-1, with D tentatively TRBD1 (6 bases). The germline gives CDR1 KGHSH, CDR2 LQKENI. The CDR3 is made up of 16 amino acids. V lost 4 bases and J 2 bases, leaving 15 bases between the germline ends.

This rearrangement joins TRBV28 to TRBJ1-2, with 8 bases that match TRBD1. Trimming cost V 7 bases and J 4 bases; bases outside gene matches: 8. This CDR3 is built from 14 residues. Germline lookup yields CDR1 MDHEN and CDR2 SYDVKM. The chain's CDR3 is CASTIGQGAYGYTF. The DNA for the CDR3 is TGTGCCAGCACCATAGGACAGGGAGCCTATGGCTACACCTTC.

The chain uses TRBV18 and TRBJ2-7, with a tentative D call TRBD2 (7 bases). The CDR3 consists of 13 residues. Looked up from germline, CDR1 is KGHSH and CDR2 is LQKENI. V lost 5 bases and J lost 7, with 15 bases in between. CDR3: CASSSQGREEQYF. The CDR3 bases are TGTGCCAGCTCAAGTCAGGGGCGGGAGGAGCAGTACTTC.

J is TRBJ1-2 and V is TRBV14; D ambiguous. This CDR3 is built from 13 residues. Between the trimmed V and J ends, which lost 1 base and 8 bases, there was a span of 11 bases. Germline V lookup: CDR1 SGHDN, CDR2 FVKESK. The CDR3 coding sequence is TGTGCCAGCAGCCAAGTGGGCCAGACAGGCTACACCTTC. It yields the protein CASSQVGQTGYTF. Full variable domain (missing parts from reference TRBV14 and TRBJ1-2): EAGVTQFPSHSVIEKGQTVTLRCDPISGHDNLYWYRRVMGKEIKFLLHFVKESKQDESGMPNNRFLAERTGGTYSTLKVQPAELEDSGVYFCASSQVGQTGYTFGSGTRLTVV.

The chain couples TRBV18 to TRBJ2-1, with 9 bases lining up with TRBD1. Germline CDR1 is KGHSH and CDR2 is LQKENI. The CDR3 spans 13 residues. V lost 6 bases and J lost 10; bases outside the gene matches: 7. CDR3 in DNA: TGTGCCAGCTCGGACAGGGGAGAGGGAGAGCAGTTCTTC. It is translated as CASSDRGEGEQFF. Full variable domain (outside the CDR3, taken from reference TRBV18 and TRBJ2-1): NAGVMQNPRHLVRRRGQEARLRCSPMKGHSHVYWYRQLPEEGLKFMVYLQKENIIDESGMPKERFSAEFPKEGPSILRIQQVVRGDSAAYFCASSDRGEGEQFFGPGTRLTVL.

The rearrangement joins TRBV14 to TRBJ1-1; no firm D call. Trimming took off 7 bases at V and 0 bases at J, with 12 bases between the two ends. This CDR3 is built from 14 residues. In germline, CDR1 is SGHDN, CDR2 FVKESK. Written as DNA, the CDR3 is TGTGCCAGCAAGCCGCAAGGAATGAACACTGAAGCTTTCTTT. It specifies CASKPQGMNTEAFF.

V and J are TRBV4-1 and TRBJ1-4; D may be TRBD1 (5 bases). CDR1 and CDR2 from the germline V gene are MGHRA and YSYEKL. CDR3 length: 16 amino acids. Deletions cut 0 bases from V and 7 bases from J, with 15 bases between. CDR3 nucleotide sequence: TGCGCCAGCAGCCAAGATCTCCGAGGGCAGGGTGAAAAACTGTTTTTT. Translation: CASSQDLRGQGEKLFF.

The chain has TRBV28 and TRBJ1-1; tentatively, D is TRBD1 (6 bases). CDR3 size: 14 residues. The germline V gene has CDR1 MDHEN and CDR2 SYDVKM. V was clipped by 6 bases and J by 0 bases, with 11 bases between them. The CDR3 reads CASRQTGLNTEAFF. For the CDR3, the DNA is TGTGCCAGCAGACAAACAGGGTTGAACACTGAAGCTTTCTTT.

The chain couples TRBV14 to TRBJ1-2, with 8 bases that match TRBD1. Germline values: CDR1 SGHDN, CDR2 FVKESK. V lost 1 base to trimming and J lost 2 bases; unmatched junction nucleotides: 15. The CDR3 contains 19 residues. CDR3 in amino acids: CASSQVPGAGGSPNYGYTF. The CDR3 DNA reads as TGTGCCAGCAGCCAAGTCCCCGGAGCAGGGGGCAGCCCCAACTATGGCTACACCTTC.